This TCR beta chain emerged from a study of T cells in Graves' hyperthyroidism and ophthalmopathy. The CDR3 is 12 residues long. V lost 4 bases and J 1 base, leaving 4 bases between the germline ends. In germline, CDR1 is SQVTM, CDR2 ANQGSEA. TCR beta CDR3 sequences were amplified from RNA transcripts. The HTBI primer set drove a first-round RT-PCR of the TCR CDR3. One entry per CDR3 protein, called by TCRdb with MiXCR from the multiplex PCR reads. Of hundreds of thousands of distinct CDR3 sequences in the sample, around 13% were seen once. Material for sequencing was blood. The source of this sequence is a woman aged 45-65 years with Graves' ophthalmopathy. This chain links TRBV29-1 with TRBJ2-2; D remains ambiguous. CDR3 nucleotide sequence: TGCAGCGTTGCTGAGAACACCGGGGAGCTGTTTTTT. It is translated as CSVAENTGELFF.